Listed here are 26 T cell receptor beta chains from one sample, sequenced in a study of cytomegalovirus exposure and HLA in healthy donors. Primers: 60 Vbeta forward and 13 Jbeta reverse. The method was immunoSEQ multiplex PCR; TCRdb's version includes in-frame clones alone and lacks a portion of them. Altogether 150,000 or so clones are present, just under 75% being singletons, with the ten largest covering 1.6%. Sequencing used PBMCs. The source is a woman between 18 and 30 years old in good health and CMV-seronegative.

This chain connects TRBV5-4 to TRBJ2-5; 8 bases line up with TRBD1. The V gene end was trimmed by 1 base and the J gene end by 2 bases; junction bases not matched to a gene: 7. The germline V gene encodes CDR1 SGHNT and CDR2 YYREEE (reference sequence). The CDR3 length is 16 residues. The CDR3 here is CASSLFGTGIQETQYF. DNA for the CDR3: TGTGCCAGCAGCTTGTTCGGGACAGGCATACAAGAGACCCAGTACTTC.

This clone was seen more than once but under ten times. The V call is TRBV5-4, the J call TRBJ2-7, with 8 bases matching TRBD1. This CDR3 region has 14 residues. Germline-derived CDR1 and CDR2 are SGHNT and YYREEE (reference sequence). J lost 6 bases, V lost 0 bases, and 5 bases had no gene match. The CDR3 spells CASSLAGGSFEQYF. For the CDR3, the DNA is TGTGCCAGCAGCTTGGCAGGGGGCAGTTTCGAGCAGTACTTC.

The V and J genes are TRBV2 and TRBJ2-7; D is possibly TRBD2 (6 bases). The germline CDR1 and CDR2 sequences are SNHLY and FYNNEI. V was pared by 4 bases and J by 9 bases, with 13 bases between. CDR3 size: 12 residues. CDR3 sequence reads: CASSGTIQVQYF. CDR3 in DNA: TGTGCCAGCAGTGGGACTATTCAGGTGCAGTACTTC.

This chain links TRBV5-8 with TRBJ2-3; 7 bases map to TRBD2. V lost 0 bases and J lost 4; bases outside the gene matches: 11. There are 17 residues in the CDR3. Germline loops: CDR1 SGHTS, CDR2 YDEGEE. The CDR3 DNA sequence: TGTGCCAGCAGCTTGGGATTGACTAGCAAGTGGTCAGATACGCAGTATTTT. Translating gives CASSLGLTSKWSDTQYF.

The J gene is TRBJ1-2, the V gene TRBV13, with D possibly being TRBD1 (5 bases). There are 14 residues in the CDR3. Germline V CDR1 and CDR2: PRHDT, FYEKMQ (reference sequence). V lost 3 bases, J lost 4 bases, and 12 bases lay in between. The CDR3, as DNA: TGTGCCAGCAGCTTTACCCAGGGTTTCTATGGCTACACCTTC. Protein product: CASSFTQGFYGYTF.

This chain joins TRBV4-3 and TRBJ1-1, with D unclear. CDR3 length equals 15 residues. The germline CDR1 and CDR2 sequences are LGHNA and YSLEER. The germline V and J ends were trimmed by 5 bases and 0 bases, with 13 bases remaining between them. CDR3 nucleotide sequence: TGCGCCAGCAGCACATCGGGAGGGCTGAACACTGAAGCTTTCTTT. Its protein is CASSTSGGLNTEAFF.

V and J are TRBV28 and TRBJ2-5, with 11 bases that match TRBD2. The germline CDR1 and CDR2 sequences are MDHEN and SYDVKM. Unmatched junction bases numbered 8, after V lost 5 bases and J lost 3 bases. The CDR3 spans 16 residues. The CDR3, as DNA: TGTGCCAGCAGTACCCCACCTAGCGGGGGGAAAGAGACCCAGTACTTC. Protein sequence: CASSTPPSGGKETQYF.

The chain is built from TRBV12-5 and TRBJ2-1; 8 positions agree with TRBD2. CDR1 and CDR2 (germline): LGHNT, FRNRAP. The CDR3 contains 17 residues. With 1 base clipped from V and 0 bases from J, the junction kept 5 bases outside the gene matches. The CDR3 DNA reads as TGTGCTAGTGGTTTGGGCCCGGGGGGGCCCTCCTACAATGAGCAGTTCTTC. Encoded protein: CASGLGPGGPSYNEQFF.

This sequence joins TRBV9 and TRBJ2-1; 12 positions match TRBD2. This CDR3 has 15 residues. Germline values: CDR1 SGDLS, CDR2 YYNGEE. With V trimmed by 0 bases and J by 8 bases, 3 bases remained unmatched. CDR3 amino acids: CASSVGTSGTDEQFF. The CDR3 coding sequence is TGTGCCAGCAGCGTAGGGACTAGCGGGACCGATGAGCAGTTCTTC.

The V call is TRBV30, the J call TRBJ1-1; 9 bases fit TRBD1. This CDR3 has 17 residues. Germline CDR1 and CDR2: GTSNPN and SVGIG (reference sequence). The J segment lost 4 bases and the V segment lost 0 bases, leaving 12 bases of the junction unmatched. This CDR3 is CAWSVHRGLVEGTEAFF. In DNA form, the CDR3 reads TGTGCCTGGAGTGTACACAGGGGGCTAGTCGAGGGCACTGAAGCTTTCTTT. The full variable domain, with the rest looked up from reference TRBV30 and TRBJ1-1, is SQTIHQWPATLVQPVGSPLSLECTVEGTSNPNLYWYRQAAGRGLQLLFYSVGIGQISSEVPQNLSASRPQDRQFILSSKKLLLSDSGFYLCAWSVHRGLVEGTEAFFGQGTRLTVV.

The V and J genes are TRBV11-3 and TRBJ2-3; TRBD2 agrees at 9 bases. CDR1 SGHNT and CDR2 YENEEA come from the germline V gene. V trimming: 1 base; J trimming: 2 bases; junction bases outside the gene matches: 4. This CDR3 region has 16 residues. The CDR3 DNA reads as TGTGCCAGCAGCTTAGGAGCTAGCGGGGACACAGATACGCAGTATTTT. This sequence encodes CASSLGASGDTDTQYF. Full variable domain (rest looked up from reference TRBV11-3 and TRBJ2-3): EAGVVQSPRYKIIEKKQPVAFWCNPISGHNTLYWYLQNLGQGPELLIRYENEEAVDDSQLPKDRFSAERLKGVDSTLKIQPAELGDSAVYLCASSLGASGDTDTQYFGPGTRLTVL.

The chain carries TRBV14 and TRBJ2-7; D is perhaps TRBD2 (5 bases). This CDR3 is built from 13 residues. The V and J ends lost 1 base and 6 bases respectively, with 10 bases between them. Germline assignment: CDR1 SGHDN and CDR2 FVKESK. CDR3 sequence: CASSQAASPEQYV. The CDR3 region has the DNA TGTGCCAGCAGCCAAGCCGCTAGCCCCGAGCAGTACGTC.

This clone showed up just once. This chain connects TRBV2 to TRBJ1-1; 8 bases line up with TRBD1. The CDR3 has 12 amino acids. Germline CDR1 reads SNHLY; CDR2 reads FYNNEI. The V segment lost 6 bases and the J segment 7 bases; nucleotides outside the gene matches: 4. CDR3 region: CASSYDRGEAFF. The DNA of the CDR3 is TGTGCCAGCAGCTATGACAGGGGTGAAGCTTTCTTT.

The V and J genes are TRBV5-4 and TRBJ2-3; perhaps TRBD2 as D (6 bases). Germline CDR1 SGHNT, CDR2 YYREEE (reference sequence). The V end lost 2 bases, the J end lost 0 bases, and 10 bases lay between the germline ends. CDR3 size: 15 residues. The CDR3 DNA follows: TGTGCCAGCAGCTTACCCGGGACTAGCACAGATACGCAGTATTTT. Protein product: CASSLPGTSTDTQYF. The whole variable domain, remainder taken from reference TRBV5-4 and TRBJ2-3, is ETGVTQSPTHLIKTRGQQVTLRCSSQSGHNTVSWYQQALGQGPQFIFQYYREEENGRGNFPPRFSGLQFPNYSSELNVNALELDDSALYLCASSLPGTSTDTQYFGPGTRLTVL.

Concerning this clone: The junction shows a germline mismatch at one end, possibly a read error. The DNA for the CDR3 is TGTGCCAGCAGCTACAGGGGAGAGGCTGGGGCCAACGGCCTGACTTTC. This translates into CASSYRGEAGANGLTF. This rearrangement joins TRBV7-9 to TRBJ2-6; 7 positions match TRBD1. Germline CDR1 is SEHNR and CDR2 is FQNEAQ (reference sequence). CDR3 length equals 16 residues.

The rearrangement joins TRBV11-2 to TRBJ2-5; D uncertain. The CDR3 runs 16 residues. Germline V gene sequence: CDR1 SGHAT, CDR2 FQNNGV. Trimming stripped 1 base from V and 3 bases from J, with 15 bases between. The CDR3: CASSLVGGSLKETQYF. The CDR3 DNA reads TGTGCCAGCAGCTTAGTCGGCGGATCACTAAAAGAGACCCAGTACTTC.

The chain combines TRBV6-1 with TRBJ2-3; the match to TRBD2 covers 7 bases. The CDR3 contains 15 residues. V shed 1 base and J 4 bases; nucleotides not matched to a gene: 5. Germline assignment: CDR1 MNHNS and CDR2 SASEGT. In DNA, the CDR3 is TGTGCCAGCAGTGAAGGCGGGGGTGAGGCAGATACGCAGTATTTT. It specifies CASSEGGGEADTQYF.

This chain joins TRBV7-2 and TRBJ2-3, with D possibly being TRBD1 (5 bases). V dropped 6 bases and J dropped 4 bases, with 8 bases sitting between them. The CDR3 sequence is 12 residues long. Germline CDR1 is SGHTA and CDR2 is FQGNSA. CDR3 residues: CASRLQADTQYF. CDR3 coding DNA: TGTGCCAGCAGACTACAGGCAGATACGCAGTATTTT.

This clone was seen a handful of times. J is TRBJ1-4 and V is TRBV2; D remains unclear. The CDR3 runs 12 residues. CDR1 and CDR2 (germline): SNHLY, FYNNEI. V lost 6 bases to trimming and J lost 8 bases, with 10 bases between them. The CDR3 protein is CASRAGNEKLFF. CDR3 in DNA: TGTGCCAGCAGGGCGGGGAACGAAAAACTGTTTTTT.

This chain joins TRBV19 and TRBJ1-5; D may be TRBD1 (5 bases). The CDR3 runs to 14 residues. Trimming took off 7 bases at V and 9 bases at J, with 19 bases between the two ends. Germline CDR1 is LNHDA and CDR2 is SQIVND (reference sequence). Written as DNA, the CDR3 is TGTGCCAGTAATCAAGGGCAGGGATGGAGGCCCCAGCATTTT. Its protein is CASNQGQGWRPQHF.

In its sample, this clone was seen a few times. The CDR3 DNA sequence: TGCGCCAGCAGTCAATCGGTGGGACTCTCCTACGAGCAGTACTTC. This encodes CASSQSVGLSYEQYF. The genes are TRBV23-1 and TRBJ2-7, with D maybe TRBD2 (6 bases). TRBV23-1 is known as an ORF, though its function is uncertain. This CDR3 is 15 amino acids long. Trimming took off 0 bases at V and 0 bases at J, with 9 bases between the two ends.

J is TRBJ2-5 and V is TRBV28; D remains unclear. Germline V CDR1 and CDR2: MDHEN, SYDVKM. Trimming cost V 5 bases and J 4 bases, with 11 bases left between them. This CDR3 contains 13 residues. CDR3 loop: CASSMEYRETQYF. The CDR3 bases are TGTGCCAGCAGTATGGAATACAGAGAGACCCAGTACTTC.

The chain is built from TRBV29-1 and TRBJ1-4; 7 bases agree with TRBD1. From germline, CDR1 is SQVTM and CDR2 ANQGSEA. Trimming removed 4 bases from V and 4 bases from J; junction bases left unmatched: 9. This CDR3 has 15 amino acids. CDR3 sequence: CSVVFVGQLNEKLFF. The CDR3 region has the DNA TGCAGCGTTGTATTCGTGGGACAGCTTAATGAAAAACTGTTTTTT.

The chain recombines TRBV11-1 with TRBJ2-1; D possibly corresponds to TRBD1 (5 bases). Trimming removed 3 bases from V and 7 bases from J, with 16 bases in between. Germline values: CDR1 SGHAT, CDR2 FQDESV (reference sequence). This CDR3 region has 15 residues. Here the CDR3 reads CASSFGAVGPNEQFF. As DNA, the CDR3 is TGTGCCAGCAGCTTTGGGGCGGTTGGTCCAAATGAGCAGTTCTTC.

J is TRBJ2-3 and V is TRBV11-3; 10 bases fit TRBD1. This CDR3 is built from 15 residues. Germline-derived CDR1 and CDR2 are SGHNT and YENEEA. Trimming took 5 bases from V and 7 from J; bases not matched to a gene: 9. DNA of the CDR3: TGTGCCAGCAGCGCCGGGACAGGGGACCCATATACGCAGTATTTT. Translating gives CASSAGTGDPYTQYF.

This clone has more than one count but fewer than ten. The chain joins TRBV4-3 to TRBJ1-2; 7 bases are a match to TRBD1. The length of the CDR3 is 15 residues. CDR1 LGHNA and CDR2 YSLEER come from the germline V gene. V lost 0 bases and J lost 4; bases outside the gene matches: 5. CDR3 region: CASSQDQEGAYGYTF. The CDR3 bases are TGCGCCAGCAGCCAAGATCAAGAGGGGGCCTATGGCTACACCTTC.